These 20 T cell receptor beta chains were all obtained from the same sample, sequenced in a study of OX40 agonist ivuxolimab in advanced cancers. Assay used: immunoSEQ multiplex PCR; TCRdb lists only in-frame clones, some missing. The repertoire holds 55,000 to 80,000 clones, with roughly four fifths as singletons. The starting material was CD4+ or CD8+ T cells sorted from blood, obtained in a trial of the OX40 agonist ivuxolimab. Source of these receptors: an adult with an advanced solid tumor such as melanoma, head and neck, liver or kidney cancer.

This chain links TRBV27 with TRBJ2-7, with D maybe TRBD2 (6 bases). Germline loops: CDR1 MNHEY, CDR2 SMNVEV (reference sequence). The ends were cut back, 7 bases at V and 6 bases at J, with 25 bases in the middle. CDR3 length: 16 residues. The CDR3 nucleotides are TGTGCCAGCACCCCAAGGGAGGCCTATAATGGGGGCGAGCAGTACTTC. This encodes CASTPREAYNGGEQYF.

The chain joins TRBV7-3 to TRBJ1-6, with 8 bases identical to TRBD1. Germline V gene lookup returns CDR1 SGHTA and CDR2 FQGTGA. The CDR3 is 16 amino acids. The V segment lost 1 base and the J segment 8 bases; nucleotides outside the gene matches: 7. The CDR3 here is CASSLRGRGLDSPLHF. In DNA form, the CDR3 reads TGTGCCAGCAGCTTAAGGGGCAGGGGGCTGGATTCACCCCTCCACTTT.

This chain links TRBV2 with TRBJ2-7; D remains unclear. CDR3 length: 13 residues. With 6 bases removed from V and 0 bases from J, the gap between germline ends came to 9 bases. Germline assignment: CDR1 SNHLY and CDR2 FYNNEI. The CDR3 here is CASRGPSSYEQYF. In nucleotides, the CDR3 is TGTGCCAGCAGGGGCCCCAGCTCCTACGAGCAGTACTTC. The full variable domain, its missing parts supplied by reference TRBV2 and TRBJ2-7, is EPEVTQTPSHQVTQMGQEVILRCVPISNHLYFYWYRQILGQKVEFLVSFYNNEISEKSEIFDDQFSVERPDGSNFTLKIRSTKLEDSAMYFCASRGPSSYEQYFGPGTRLTVT.

The rearrangement joins TRBV19 to TRBJ2-6; unclear D gene. The CDR3 contains 15 residues. Deletions cut 10 bases from V and 0 bases from J, with 13 bases between. Germline V gene data show CDR1 as LNHDA and CDR2 as SQIVND (reference sequence). CDR3 sequence (DNA): TGTGCCACACAGTTAGACAACTCTGGGGCCAACGTCCTGACTTTC. Translation gives CATQLDNSGANVLTF. The whole variable domain, filled in from reference TRBV19 and TRBJ2-6, reads DGGITQSPKYLFRKEGQNVTLSCEQNLNHDAMYWYRQDPGQGLRLIYYSQIVNDFQKGDIAEGYSVSREKKESFPLTVTSAQKNPTAFYLCATQLDNSGANVLTFGAGSRLTVL.

The gene calls are TRBV15 and TRBJ2-5; D gene uncertain. Germline V gene data show CDR1 as LNHNV and CDR2 as YYDKDF (reference sequence). This CDR3 region has 14 residues. V was cut by 3 bases and J by 5 bases, with 13 bases left in between. The CDR3 DNA reads TGTGCCACCAGCAGTAATGGCTTAAGGGAGACCCAGTACTTC. Residues: CATSSNGLRETQYF. The complete variable domain, with remaining parts taken from reference TRBV15 and TRBJ2-5, reads DAMVIQNPRYQVTQFGKPVTLSCSQTLNHNVMYWYQQKSSQAPKLLFHYYDKDFNNEADTPDNFQSRRPNTSFCFLDIRSPGLGDTAMYLCATSSNGLRETQYFGPGTRLLVL.

This clone was counted only a few times. CDR3 sequence (DNA): TGCAGTGCTAGAGATCTTCCCCGGGGCACCTTC. This sequence encodes CSARDLPRGTF. The chain recombines TRBV20-1 with TRBJ1-2; unclear D gene. Germline V gene lookup returns CDR1 DFQATT and CDR2 SNEGSKA (reference sequence). The germline V and J ends were trimmed by 0 bases and 13 bases, with 12 bases remaining between them. The CDR3 has 11 residues.

The chain is built from TRBV27 and TRBJ1-5; possible D gene TRBD1, 6 bases. Germline CDR1 is MNHEY and CDR2 is SMNVEV (reference sequence). V was cut by 5 bases and J by 2 bases, with 19 bases left in between. The CDR3 covers 17 residues. This chain's CDR3 is CASSPLQGRGGNQPQHF. DNA for the CDR3: TGTGCCAGCAGTCCCCTCCAGGGCAGGGGAGGCAATCAGCCCCAGCATTTT.

This clone was found a few times. The chain is built from TRBV25-1 and TRBJ1-2, with D unresolved. Germline assignment: CDR1 MGHDK and CDR2 SYGVNS. Trimming left V 6 bases short and J 8 bases short, with 13 bases between. The CDR3 totals 12 residues. The CDR3 is CASSLAGVGYTF. In nucleotides, the CDR3 is TGTGCCAGCAGCCTCGCGGGTGTGGGCTACACCTTC.

To note about this clone: Mismatch with germline at one junction end may stem from a read error. In DNA, the CDR3 is TGTGCTAGCAGCGACGGAGGGGAAGATACGCAGTATTTT. It translates to CASSDGGEDTQYF. The rearrangement links TRBV7-7 to TRBJ2-3; TRBD2 is a possible D gene (6 bases). CDR1 is SSHAT and CDR2 is FNYEAQ in the germline V gene (reference sequence). The CDR3 is 13 amino acids.

The chain couples TRBV18 to TRBJ1-4, with TRBD1 matching over 8 bases. Per the germline V gene, CDR1 is KGHSH and CDR2 is LQKENI. The CDR3 consists of 16 residues. V shed 5 bases, J shed 0 bases, and the junction held 5 bases outside the gene matches. Written as DNA, the CDR3 is TGTGCCAGCTCAAAAAACAGGGGGTCAACTAATGAAAAACTGTTTTTT. Its protein is CASSKNRGSTNEKLFF.

The V call is TRBV28, the J call TRBJ1-1; 7 bases are shared with TRBD1. Germline-derived CDR1 and CDR2 are MDHEN and SYDVKM. CDR3 length: 15 residues. Trimming removed 6 bases from V and 3 bases from J; junction bases left unmatched: 10. The CDR3 loop reads CASSPQQGRYTEAFF. For the CDR3, the DNA is TGTGCCAGCAGCCCACAACAGGGGCGGTACACTGAAGCTTTCTTT.

The V gene is TRBV5-1, the J gene TRBJ1-6, with D maybe TRBD1 (5 bases). This CDR3 region has 14 residues. CDR1 SGHRS and CDR2 YFSETQ come from the germline V gene. V lost 0 bases, J lost 7 bases, and 8 bases lay in between. CDR3 sequence: CASSLEGNNSPLHF. CDR3 DNA sequence: TGCGCCAGCAGCTTGGAGGGGAACAATTCACCCCTCCACTTT.

The chain couples TRBV7-9 to TRBJ1-6; D is uncertain. V was clipped by 1 base and J by 5 bases, with 9 bases between them. The CDR3 has 15 residues. Per the germline V gene, CDR1 is SEHNR and CDR2 is FQNEAQ (reference sequence). The CDR3 nucleotides read TGTGCCAGCAGCTTAGGTGACGTCCATAATTCACCCCTCCACTTT. Encoded protein: CASSLGDVHNSPLHF.

The gene calls are TRBV19 and TRBJ2-2; possibly TRBD2 for D (6 bases). The CDR3 is 17 amino acids. V was cut by 4 bases and J by 4 bases, with 19 bases left in between. CDR1 and CDR2 (germline): LNHDA, SQIVND (reference sequence). CDR3 coding DNA: TGTGCCAGTAGTAATCCTTTGACTAGATGGGGCACCGGGGAGCTGTTTTTT. Protein: CASSNPLTRWGTGELFF.

The rearrangement uses TRBV5-1 and TRBJ2-1; D is possibly TRBD1 (5 bases). The V gene lost 6 bases and the J gene lost 7 bases, with 14 bases spanning the gap. There are 13 residues in the CDR3. Germline V lookup: CDR1 SGHRS, CDR2 YFSETQ. The DNA of the CDR3 is TGCGCCAGCATAGACGACAGCAAAAATGAGCAGTTCTTC. Encoded protein: CASIDDSKNEQFF.

The chain recombines TRBV29-1 with TRBJ2-7; 11 bases match TRBD2. J was trimmed by 6 bases and V by 6 bases; bases with no gene match: 13. CDR1 is SQVTM, CDR2 ANQGSEA, per germline. This CDR3 is 15 amino acids long. DNA for the CDR3: TGCAGCGTCCAGGGGCCCCTAGCGGGGGGTCGCGAGCAGTACGTC. This sequence encodes CSVQGPLAGGREQYV.

This clone was counted between two and nine times. In DNA, the CDR3 is TGCCCAGCAGCAAAGGGGGGGGACCATGAGCAGTTCTTC. This sequence encodes CPAAKGGDHEQFF. This chain uses TRBV21-1 with TRBJ2-1; the tabulated D call, TRBD2, remains unverified against the DNA. TRBV21-1 is annotated as a pseudogene. The CDR3 loop spans 13 amino acids.

This clone appeared a single time. The chain employs TRBV7-9 and TRBJ2-5; 7 bases match TRBD2. This CDR3 has 15 amino acids. V lost 3 bases to trimming and J lost 2 bases; unmatched junction nucleotides: 6. Germline lookup yields CDR1 SEHNR and CDR2 FQNEAQ (reference sequence). In DNA, the CDR3 is TGTGCCAGCAGCTTGAATCCGGGACTACAAGAGACCCAGTACTTC. This codes for CASSLNPGLQETQYF.

This chain connects TRBV5-1 to TRBJ2-7; 9 bases fit TRBD1. Germline values: CDR1 SGHRS, CDR2 YFSETQ. CDR3 length: 14 residues. Germline trimming cut 1 base from V and 5 bases from J; bases unmatched to any gene: 4. The CDR3 DNA follows: TGCGCCAGCAGCTTGCTGTACAGGGGGCACGAGCAGTACTTC. It encodes CASSLLYRGHEQYF.

This rearrangement joins TRBV4-2 to TRBJ2-5, with D perhaps matching TRBD2 (6 bases). V was pared by 1 base and J by 5 bases, with 8 bases between. The CDR3 is 13 amino acids. From germline, CDR1 is LGHNA and CDR2 YNFKEQ. CDR3 amino acids: CASSQGGRETQYF. The CDR3 coding sequence is TGTGCCAGCAGCCAAGGAGGGAGGGAGACCCAGTACTTC.